The 2 T cell receptor beta chains below all came from one sample that was sequenced in a study of T-cell memory formation after mild COVID-19. MiXCR, applied by TCRdb to the 5' RACE reads, yields one record per CDR3 protein. The sample has about 500,000 distinct CDR3 sequences; around 20% are singletons. The sample taken for sequencing was PBMCs or a T cell subset sorted from them (not recorded which). The receptors shown here come from an adult woman who had mild COVID-19 (a few samples of this study predate the infection). Cell type and time point are not known.

In this sample, this clonotype turned up a few times. V gene TRBV7-9 combines with J gene TRBJ2-3; possibly TRBD1 or TRBD2 for D (5 bases each). V lost 7 bases, J lost 8 bases, and 16 bases lay in between. This CDR3 has 13 amino acids. Germline CDR1 and CDR2: SEHNR and FQNEAQ (reference sequence). The CDR3 spells CASTNIRGPTQYF. DNA for the CDR3: TGTGCCAGCACCAACATCCGGGGCCCTACGCAGTATTTT.

The chain combines TRBV20-1 with TRBJ1-2, with TRBD1 as a possible D gene (5 bases). From germline, CDR1 is DFQATT and CDR2 SNEGSKA (reference sequence). The CDR3 sequence is 14 residues long. Deletions cut 3 bases from V and 4 bases from J, with 15 bases between. Here the CDR3 reads CSARAAGLSYGYTF. The DNA for the CDR3 is TGCAGTGCTAGGGCTGCAGGGCTCAGCTATGGCTACACCTTC.